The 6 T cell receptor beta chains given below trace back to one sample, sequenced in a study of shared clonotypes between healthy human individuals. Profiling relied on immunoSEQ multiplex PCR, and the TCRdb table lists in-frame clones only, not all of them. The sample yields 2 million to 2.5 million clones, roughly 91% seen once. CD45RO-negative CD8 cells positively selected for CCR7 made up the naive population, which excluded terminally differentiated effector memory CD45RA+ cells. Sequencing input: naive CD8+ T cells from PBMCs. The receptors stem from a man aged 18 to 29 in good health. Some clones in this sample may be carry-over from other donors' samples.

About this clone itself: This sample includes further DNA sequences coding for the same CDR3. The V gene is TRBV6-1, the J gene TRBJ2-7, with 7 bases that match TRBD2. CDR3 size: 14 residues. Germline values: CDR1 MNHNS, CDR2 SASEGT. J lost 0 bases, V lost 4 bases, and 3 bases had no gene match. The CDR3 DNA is TGTGCCAGCAGTGGTCGCGGGAGCTCCTACGAGCAGTACTTC. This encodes CASSGRGSSYEQYF.

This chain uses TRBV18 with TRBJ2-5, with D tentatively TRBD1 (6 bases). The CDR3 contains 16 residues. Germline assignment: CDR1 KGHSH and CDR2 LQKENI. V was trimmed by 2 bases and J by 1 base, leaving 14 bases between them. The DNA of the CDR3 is TGTGCCAGCTCACCATTCGGGACAAGGATCCAAGAGACCCAGTACTTC. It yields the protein CASSPFGTRIQETQYF. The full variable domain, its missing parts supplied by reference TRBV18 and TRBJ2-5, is NAGVMQNPRHLVRRRGQEARLRCSPMKGHSHVYWYRQLPEEGLKFMVYLQKENIIDESGMPKERFSAEFPKEGPSILRIQQVVRGDSAAYFCASSPFGTRIQETQYFGPGTRLLVL.

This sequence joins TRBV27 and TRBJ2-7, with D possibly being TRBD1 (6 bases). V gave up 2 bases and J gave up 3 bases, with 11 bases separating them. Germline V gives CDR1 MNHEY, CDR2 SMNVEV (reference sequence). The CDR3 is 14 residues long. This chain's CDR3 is CASSLSGQRYEQYF. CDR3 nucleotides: TGTGCCAGCAGTTTAAGTGGACAGCGCTACGAGCAGTACTTC.

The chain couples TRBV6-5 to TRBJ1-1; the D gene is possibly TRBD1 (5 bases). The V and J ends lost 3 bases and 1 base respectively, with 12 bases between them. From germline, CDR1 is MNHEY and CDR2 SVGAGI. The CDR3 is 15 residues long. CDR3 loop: CASSYRWGGNTEAFF. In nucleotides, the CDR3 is TGTGCCAGCAGTTATCGGTGGGGCGGGAACACTGAAGCTTTCTTT.

In DNA form, the CDR3 reads TGTGCCAGCAGTTTACCGGGACAGAACAGCGAGCAGTACTTC. Protein sequence: CASSLPGQNSEQYF. The chain uses TRBV27 and TRBJ2-7; the match to TRBD1 covers 7 bases. The germline V gene has CDR1 MNHEY and CDR2 SMNVEV (reference sequence). Trimming took 2 bases from V and 6 from J; bases not matched to a gene: 7. The CDR3 totals 14 residues.

The CDR3 DNA sequence: TGTGCCAGCAGCCCGGGACTAGCGTGGTCCTACAATGAGCAGTTCTTC. This codes for CASSPGLAWSYNEQFF. This rearrangement joins TRBV7-8 to TRBJ2-1; 10 bases align to TRBD2. Germline trimming cut 5 bases from V and 1 base from J; bases unmatched to any gene: 5. This CDR3 is 16 amino acids long. Per germline, CDR1 SGHVS and CDR2 FQNEAQ.